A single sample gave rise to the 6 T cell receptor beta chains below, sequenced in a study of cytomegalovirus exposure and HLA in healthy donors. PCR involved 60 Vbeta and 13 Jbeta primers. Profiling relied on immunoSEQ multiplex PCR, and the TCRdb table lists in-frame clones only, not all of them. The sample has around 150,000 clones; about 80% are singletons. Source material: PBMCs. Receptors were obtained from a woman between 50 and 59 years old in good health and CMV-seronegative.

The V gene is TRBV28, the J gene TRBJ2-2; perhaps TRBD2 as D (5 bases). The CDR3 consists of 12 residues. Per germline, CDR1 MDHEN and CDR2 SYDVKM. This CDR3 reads CACRGNTGELFF. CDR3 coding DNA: TGTGCTTGCCGGGGGAACACCGGGGAGCTGTTTTTT.

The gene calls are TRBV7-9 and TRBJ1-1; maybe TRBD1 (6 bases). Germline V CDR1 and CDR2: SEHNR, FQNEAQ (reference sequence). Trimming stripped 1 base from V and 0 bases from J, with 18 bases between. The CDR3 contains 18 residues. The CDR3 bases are TGTGCCAGCAGCTTAGTTGTAGTTTCGAGGGGGATGAACACTGAAGCTTTCTTT. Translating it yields CASSLVVVSRGMNTEAFF. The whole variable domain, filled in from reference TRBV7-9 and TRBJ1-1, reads DTGVSQNPRHKITKRGQNVTFRCDPISEHNRLYWYRQTLGQGPEFLTYFQNEAQLEKSRLLSDRFSAERPKGSFSTLEIQRTEQGDSAMYLCASSLVVVSRGMNTEAFFGQGTRLTVV.

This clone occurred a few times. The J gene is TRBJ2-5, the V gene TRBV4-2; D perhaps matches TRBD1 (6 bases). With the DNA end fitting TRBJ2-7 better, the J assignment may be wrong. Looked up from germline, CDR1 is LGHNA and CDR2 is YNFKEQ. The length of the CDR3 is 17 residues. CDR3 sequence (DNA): TGTGCCAGCAGCCAACTGGGGGACCAAGGGGGCTCCTACGAGCAGTACTTC. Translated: CASSQLGDQGGSYEQYF.

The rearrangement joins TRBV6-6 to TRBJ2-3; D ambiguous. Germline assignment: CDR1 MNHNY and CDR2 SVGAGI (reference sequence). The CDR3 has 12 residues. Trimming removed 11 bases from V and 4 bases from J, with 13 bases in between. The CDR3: CAPKKVADTQYF. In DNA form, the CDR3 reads TGTGCCCCTAAGAAAGTGGCAGATACGCAGTATTTT.

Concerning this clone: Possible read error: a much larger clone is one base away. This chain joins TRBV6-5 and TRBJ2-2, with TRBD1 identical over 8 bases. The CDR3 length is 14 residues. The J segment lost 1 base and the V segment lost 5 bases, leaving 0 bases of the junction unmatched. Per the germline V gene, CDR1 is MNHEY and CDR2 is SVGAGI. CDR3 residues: CASSGTGNTGELFF. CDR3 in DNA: TGTGCCAGCAGTGGGACAGGGAACACCGGGGAGCTGTTTTTT.

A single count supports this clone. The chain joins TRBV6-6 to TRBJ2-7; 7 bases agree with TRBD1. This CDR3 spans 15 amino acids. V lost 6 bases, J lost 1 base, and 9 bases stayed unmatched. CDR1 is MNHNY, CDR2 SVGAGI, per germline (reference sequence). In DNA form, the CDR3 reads TGTGCCAGCAGCCCCACCAGGGGGAATTCCTACGAGCAGTACTTC. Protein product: CASSPTRGNSYEQYF.